Shown below are 2 T cell receptor beta chains from a single sample sequenced in a study of blood T cell repertoires in COVID-19. Clones were sequenced by immunoSEQ multiplex PCR, and TCRdb holds only the in-frame ones, with some missing. This table has about 120,000 clones, about 83% appearing once. Sequencing used peripheral blood. These receptor sequences come from a woman aged 45-60 years with acute or convalescent COVID-19.

The table lists this clone with a count of one. The chain joins TRBV13 to TRBJ1-1; no firm D call. This CDR3 region has 14 residues. Germline CDR1 reads PRHDT; CDR2 reads FYEKMQ (reference sequence). Trimming removed 3 bases at V and 0 bases at J, with 8 bases between. The DNA for the CDR3 is TGTGCCAGCAGCTTTGGGCAGTTGAACACTGAAGCTTTCTTT. Translating it yields CASSFGQLNTEAFF.

The chain links TRBV6-2 or TRBV6-3 to TRBJ2-7, with D possibly being TRBD1 (5 bases). V lost 4 bases to trimming and J lost 0 bases, with 7 bases between them. Germline V lookup: CDR1 MNHEY, CDR2 SVGEGT. This CDR3 spans 13 amino acids. The CDR3, as DNA: TGTGCCAGCAGTTCGACAGTCTCCTACGAGCAGTACTTC. It specifies CASSSTVSYEQYF.